One and the same sample provided the 11 T cell receptor beta chains below, sequenced in a study of CD8+ T cells in alopecia areata. cDNA serving as the sequencing template came from extracted, reverse transcribed RNA. Repertoires were generated with immunoSEQ multiplex PCR, while TCRdb's copy carries only in-frame clones and drops some. The table has about 150,000 clones, 40% to 60% seen once. The input for sequencing was CD8+ T cells sorted from blood, taken at week 0. Source of these receptors: a human donor with alopecia areata.

Here the CDR3 DNA reads TGTGCCAGCAGTTCCTTAGCGGGGGGGCCGGATACGCAGTATTTT. This sequence encodes CASSSLAGGPDTQYF. J is TRBJ2-3 and V is TRBV28; 11 bases fit TRBD2. V was clipped by 4 bases and J by 6 bases; unmatched bases: 6. The germline V gene encodes CDR1 MDHEN and CDR2 SYDVKM. This CDR3 is built from 15 residues.

The genes are TRBV4-3 and TRBJ2-5; 8 nucleotides match TRBD2. The CDR3 has 15 amino acids. V lost 1 base and J lost 1; bases outside the gene matches: 2. Germline V CDR1 and CDR2: LGHNA, YSLEER. The CDR3 nucleotides read TGCGCCAGCAGCCAAGGTCGGGGGGGCCAAGAGACCCAGTACTTC. Its translation is CASSQGRGGQETQYF.

V gene TRBV2 combines with J gene TRBJ2-2, with a weak D call TRBD2 (6 bases). The germline V gene encodes CDR1 SNHLY and CDR2 FYNNEI. CDR3 length equals 13 residues. V shed 6 bases and J shed 4 bases, with 9 bases lying between them. The CDR3, as DNA: TGTGCCAGCAGGGCGGGGTCCACCGGGGAGCTGTTTTTT. This translates into CASRAGSTGELFF.

This chain uses TRBV30 with TRBJ1-1, with D perhaps TRBD1 (5 bases). Trimming cost V 3 bases and J 3 bases, with 17 bases left between them. The CDR3 totals 15 residues. Germline V gene lookup returns CDR1 GTSNPN and CDR2 SVGIG (reference sequence). The CDR3 bases are TGTGCCTGGAGGGCCGACAATGGGGGATACACTGAAGCTTTCTTT. It translates to CAWRADNGGYTEAFF.

The J gene is TRBJ2-7, the V gene TRBV7-9, with TRBD2 matching over 8 bases. Trimming at V came to 0 bases and at J to 5 bases, leaving 6 bases not matched to a gene. The CDR3 contains 15 residues. The germline V gene encodes CDR1 SEHNR and CDR2 FQNEAQ (reference sequence). For the CDR3, the DNA is TGTGCCAGCAGCTTAGCGCGGGGGACTAGTCACGAGCAGTACTTC. Its protein is CASSLARGTSHEQYF.

The J gene is TRBJ1-2, the V gene TRBV29-1; D remains unclear. The CDR3 contains 15 residues. Trimming removed 7 bases at V and 4 bases at J, with 22 bases between. CDR1 is SQVTM, CDR2 ANQGSEA, per germline. The DNA for the CDR3 is TGCAGCGCCGAAATCCCGGCCCAGGTCCCCTATGGCTACACCTTC. Translated: CSAEIPAQVPYGYTF.

This clone was seen many times. This chain links TRBV6-6 with TRBJ1-4, with no clear D. Germline assignment: CDR1 MNHNY and CDR2 SVGAGI (reference sequence). V was trimmed by 2 bases and J by 8 bases, leaving 6 bases between them. There are 12 residues in the CDR3. Here the CDR3 DNA reads TGTGCCAGCAGTTACATGGGGGAAAAACTGTTTTTT. It codes for CASSYMGEKLFF.

The chain combines TRBV14 with TRBJ2-7; D not certain. V was trimmed by 6 bases and J by 3 bases, leaving 6 bases between them. The germline V gene encodes CDR1 SGHDN and CDR2 FVKESK. The CDR3 contains 11 residues. The CDR3: CASSLGYEQYF. CDR3 DNA sequence: TGTGCCAGCAGTCTCGGCTACGAGCAGTACTTC.

The V and J genes are TRBV9 and TRBJ2-2; 8 bases fit TRBD2. The CDR3 is 15 amino acids. Trimming cost V 3 bases and J 8 bases; bases outside gene matches: 9. From germline, CDR1 is SGDLS and CDR2 YYNGEE. Here the CDR3 reads CASSARIAGIGELFF. CDR3 sequence (DNA): TGTGCCAGCAGCGCCCGGATAGCGGGGATAGGGGAGCTGTTTTTT.

CDR3 sequence: CASSQGQGREQYF. The CDR3 DNA reads as TGTGCCAGCAGCCAGGGACAGGGGAGGGAGCAGTACTTC. The chain recombines TRBV4-2 with TRBJ2-7; TRBD1 agrees at 10 bases. J lost 7 bases, V lost 3 bases, and 3 bases had no gene match. The CDR3 length is 13 residues. Germline lookup yields CDR1 LGHNA and CDR2 YNFKEQ.

DNA of the CDR3: TGTGCCTGGGTAGAGACAGCACAAGAAGCTTTCTTT. Protein: CAWVETAQEAFF. The rearrangement joins TRBV30 to TRBJ1-1, with D tentatively TRBD1 (5 bases). Trimming left V 5 bases short and J 8 bases short, with 15 bases between. The CDR3 covers 12 residues. In germline, CDR1 is GTSNPN, CDR2 SVGIG (reference sequence).